This T cell receptor (beta chain) was captured in a study of blood T cells in healthy people across ages. Points from the study as a whole: Age brought a roughly linear fall in TCR beta diversity measured per million T cells. It was not known whether donors were CMV positive (a possible confounder of expanded clonotype changes).

As regards this clonotype: What it binds is unknown. Possible read error: a much larger clone is one base away.

With a J-beta primer mix and a sample-barcoded 5' primer, a second PCR ran about 6 to 11 cycles. TCRdb re-called the 5' RACE reads through MiXCR, storing one row per CDR3 protein. The profile covers about 1.7 million distinct CDR3 sequences, with 28% appearing a single time and around 7.7% taken by the ten largest. The CDR3 covers 12 residues. This TCR was recovered from a woman aged 30 to 39 in good health. The chain carries TRBV12-3 or TRBV12-4 and TRBJ2-7; possibly TRBD1 for D (5 bases). The sequenced material came from blood. This CDR3 is CVSRQSSYEQYF. The DNA for the CDR3 is TGTGTCAGCAGACAGAGCTCCTACGAGCAGTACTTC.